This record concerns one TCR beta chain sequence. The antigen is undetermined. The CDR3 covers 15 residues. The V gene's germline CDR1 is SQVTM and CDR2 ANQGSEA. Trimming removed 6 bases from V and 0 bases from J; junction bases left unmatched: 10. Clones were sequenced by immunoSEQ multiplex PCR, and TCRdb holds only the in-frame ones, with some missing. Of roughly 70,000 clones listed, 93% are singletons. This sample stems from a study of PD-1 blockade in classical Hodgkin lymphoma. Whole-study results and caveats: Repertoires differed for reasons still undefined, possibly disease activity or prior therapy. Newly diagnosed patients were reported to start with lower TCR diversity than healthy donors.

Time point defined: newly diagnosed, previously untreated cHL patient sample. The authors compared against newly diagnosed, untreated classical Hodgkin lymphoma PBMCs. This clonotype originated in a human donor with classical Hodgkin lymphoma. The sequenced material came from peripheral blood mononuclear cells (PBMCs). The rearrangement uses TRBV29-1 and TRBJ1-2; 7 bases line up with TRBD1. The CDR3 loop is CSVIPWDSPNYGYTF. The CDR3 coding sequence is TGCAGCGTGATCCCGTGGGACAGTCCTAACTATGGCTACACCTTC.